This note documents a single T cell receptor beta chain sequence. This record comes from a study of blood T cell repertoires in COVID-19. This CDR3 comprises 14 residues. CDR1 SGHKS and CDR2 YYEKEE come from the germline V gene (reference sequence). V was pared by 6 bases and J by 7 bases, with 7 bases of the junction left unmatched. Measured with immunoSEQ multiplex PCR; TCRdb has only the in-frame clones, and not every one. The sample yields about 83,000 clones, roughly 86% seen once. The chain uses TRBV5-5 and TRBJ1-4; 9 bases map to TRBD1. Specimen: peripheral blood. The clonotype comes from a man of 80 years or more with active or convalescent COVID-19. In DNA form, the CDR3 reads TGTGCCAGCACCTCCGGGACAGGGACTGAAAAACTGTTTTTT. Translated, it gives CASTSGTGTEKLFF.